Presented here are 18 T cell receptor beta chains from one specimen sequenced in a study of cytomegalovirus exposure and HLA in healthy donors. The method was immunoSEQ multiplex PCR; TCRdb's version includes in-frame clones alone and lacks a portion of them. The sample yields about 220,000 clones, around 90% seen once. Sequenced: PBMCs. The receptors originated from a woman aged 18 to 35 in good health and CMV-seronegative.

With respect to this clone: This CDR3 is also generated by other DNA sequences in the sample. This chain connects TRBV27 to TRBJ2-7; 7 nucleotides line up with TRBD1. The CDR3 is 13 residues long. With 5 bases clipped from V and 5 bases from J, the junction kept 6 bases outside the gene matches. Germline-derived CDR1 and CDR2 are MNHEY and SMNVEV (reference sequence). This CDR3 is CASSLTGVDEQYF. The CDR3, as DNA: TGTGCCAGCAGTCTTACAGGGGTCGACGAGCAGTACTTC.

Only a few counts were recorded for this clone. This rearrangement joins TRBV6-6 to TRBJ2-5; 10 positions agree with TRBD2. Losses at the gene ends were 6 bases for V and 2 bases for J; bases not matched to a gene: 3. The CDR3 is 14 residues long. Germline CDR1 MNHNY, CDR2 SVGAGI (reference sequence). CDR3 sequence (DNA): TGTGCCAGCAGGACTAGCGGGCTGCAAGAGACCCAGTACTTC. Translating gives CASRTSGLQETQYF.

This chain links TRBV7-9 with TRBJ2-7, with D possibly TRBD2 on 5 matching bases. V dropped 7 bases and J dropped 7 bases, with 14 bases sitting between them. Germline assignment: CDR1 SEHNR and CDR2 FQNEAQ (reference sequence). There are 12 residues in the CDR3. The chain's CDR3 is CASKGSPGEQYF. DNA for the CDR3: TGTGCCAGCAAAGGGTCCCCGGGAGAGCAGTACTTC.

This chain connects TRBV5-1 to TRBJ2-1, with D perhaps matching TRBD2 (5 bases). V was trimmed by 0 bases and J by 3 bases, leaving 13 bases between them. Per the germline V gene, CDR1 is SGHRS and CDR2 is YFSETQ. The CDR3 has 16 residues. CDR3 region: CASSLGAGGLYNEQFF. The CDR3 bases are TGCGCCAGCAGCTTGGGTGCCGGCGGGCTCTACAATGAGCAGTTCTTC.

This chain links TRBV30 with TRBJ1-3, with D possibly being TRBD1 (5 bases). The CDR3 consists of 13 residues. Deletions cut 0 bases from V and 5 bases from J, with 8 bases between. Germline V gene data show CDR1 as GTSNPN and CDR2 as SVGIG (reference sequence). CDR3 region: CAWSVQARNTIYF. In nucleotides, the CDR3 is TGTGCCTGGAGTGTACAGGCCAGAAACACCATATATTTT.

The chain is built from TRBV7-9 and TRBJ2-2, with a weak D call TRBD1 (6 bases). CDR3 length: 18 residues. Trimming left V 6 bases short and J 3 bases short, with 23 bases between. Germline V lookup: CDR1 SEHNR, CDR2 FQNEAQ (reference sequence). The CDR3 DNA reads TGTGCCAGCAGTCCTAATAGGGACACAGGATCCGACACCGGGGAGCTGTTTTTT. As protein: CASSPNRDTGSDTGELFF.

The V call is TRBV15, the J call TRBJ2-7; the match to TRBD2 covers 8 bases. Germline V gene sequence: CDR1 LNHNV, CDR2 YYDKDF (reference sequence). CDR3 length: 15 residues. V lost 0 bases to trimming and J lost 5 bases; unmatched junction nucleotides: 6. This CDR3 is CATSRDPGLGHEQYF. The CDR3 coding sequence is TGTGCCACCAGCAGAGATCCGGGACTAGGCCACGAGCAGTACTTC.

Details on this clone: The sample holds other DNA sequences that translate to the same CDR3. The J gene is TRBJ1-1, the V gene TRBV29-1, with a tentative D call TRBD1 (6 bases). Trimming took 4 bases from V and 1 from J, leaving 7 bases between them. Germline loops: CDR1 SQVTM, CDR2 ANQGSEA. The CDR3 is 12 residues long. CDR3: CSVVGANTEAFF. The CDR3 coding sequence is TGCAGCGTTGTGGGGGCGAACACTGAAGCTTTCTTT.

The chain combines TRBV6-1 with TRBJ1-2, with D hard to call. The CDR3 sequence is 15 residues long. The germline V gene has CDR1 MNHNS and CDR2 SASEGT. Trimming took 8 bases from V and 5 from J, leaving 21 bases between them. The CDR3 region is CASYSSAKGSYGYTF. The CDR3, as DNA: TGTGCCAGCTACTCTAGCGCAAAGGGATCTTATGGCTACACCTTC.

The chain carries TRBV5-1 and TRBJ2-5; D may be TRBD1 (6 bases). Per the germline V gene, CDR1 is SGHRS and CDR2 is YFSETQ. Trimming shortened V by 0 bases and J by 5 bases, and 11 bases separated the two germline ends. The CDR3 length is 14 residues. For the CDR3, the DNA is TGCGCCAGCAGCTTGGACAGGGTAGAGGAGACCCAGTACTTC. Translation gives CASSLDRVEETQYF.

This clone was seen more than once but under ten times. The rearrangement links TRBV19 to TRBJ2-2; D is perhaps TRBD1 (5 bases). This CDR3 is built from 13 residues. Looked up from germline, CDR1 is LNHDA and CDR2 is SQIVND (reference sequence). The ends were cut back, 9 bases at V and 0 bases at J, with 8 bases in the middle. The CDR3 nucleotides are TGTGCCAGCAGGGTTGCGAACACCGGGGAGCTGTTTTTT. It is translated as CASRVANTGELFF. Combining the CDR3 with reference TRBV19 and TRBJ2-2 gives the whole variable domain DGGITQSPKYLFRKEGQNVTLSCEQNLNHDAMYWYRQDPGQGLRLIYYSQIVNDFQKGDIAEGYSVSREKKESFPLTVTSAQKNPTAFYLCASRVANTGELFFGEGSRLTVL.

The CDR3 coding sequence is TGTGCCAGCAGTTCCCCGGCTAGCGGGAGTGGAAATGAGCAGTTCTTC. Its translation: CASSSPASGSGNEQFF. J is TRBJ2-1 and V is TRBV6-5; 10 positions match TRBD2. Trimming took 4 bases from V and 7 from J; bases not matched to a gene: 10. CDR1 MNHEY and CDR2 SVGAGI come from the germline V gene. This CDR3 is built from 16 residues.

The chain recombines TRBV6-5 with TRBJ2-7; a possible D gene is TRBD1 (5 bases). The CDR3 totals 14 residues. Germline V gene data show CDR1 as MNHEY and CDR2 as SVGAGI. The V end was cut by 9 bases, the J end by 0 bases, with 15 bases between. The DNA of the CDR3 is TGTGCCAGTGACCAGACAGTCAGCTCCTACGAGCAGTACTTC. This gives the protein CASDQTVSSYEQYF.

This rearrangement joins TRBV7-2 to TRBJ2-5; 11 nucleotides match TRBD2. The CDR3 runs 18 residues. V lost 4 bases, J lost 0 bases, and 10 bases stayed unmatched. The germline CDR1 and CDR2 sequences are SGHTA and FQGNSA. The chain's CDR3 is CASSSQRSSGRYQETQYF. The DNA for the CDR3 is TGTGCCAGCAGCTCCCAACGGTCTAGCGGGAGGTACCAAGAGACCCAGTACTTC.

This chain connects TRBV30 to TRBJ2-1; the D gene is possibly TRBD1 (5 bases). Germline loops: CDR1 GTSNPN, CDR2 SVGIG (reference sequence). V was trimmed by 0 bases and J by 5 bases, leaving 32 bases between them. This CDR3 is built from 21 residues. CDR3: CAWSVRGYLRWSPPENNEQFF. CDR3 nucleotide sequence: TGTGCCTGGAGTGTAAGGGGATATCTCCGGTGGTCCCCACCTGAAAACAATGAGCAGTTCTTC.

The chain has TRBV30 and TRBJ2-3, with 7 bases that match TRBD2. Trimming cost V 1 base and J 4 bases; bases outside gene matches: 2. CDR3 length: 13 residues. Germline V lookup: CDR1 GTSNPN, CDR2 SVGIG (reference sequence). CDR3 loop: CAWSDTSADTQYF. CDR3 nucleotides: TGTGCCTGGAGTGATACTAGCGCAGATACGCAGTATTTT.

The chain recombines TRBV6-5 with TRBJ1-5; D possibly corresponds to TRBD1 (5 bases). CDR1 and CDR2 from the germline V gene are MNHEY and SVGAGI. Trimming removed 3 bases at V and 6 bases at J, with 9 bases between. The CDR3 totals 13 residues. CDR3 in amino acids: CASSYRGSQPQHF. CDR3 bases: TGTGCCAGCAGTTATAGGGGTAGTCAGCCCCAGCATTTT.

The rearrangement uses TRBV28 and TRBJ1-5; 9 nucleotides agree with TRBD1. This CDR3 comprises 15 residues. CDR1 and CDR2 (germline): MDHEN, SYDVKM. The V gene end was trimmed by 6 bases and the J gene end by 5 bases; junction bases not matched to a gene: 8. The CDR3 sequence is CASSWDREKDQPQHF. The CDR3 DNA reads TGTGCCAGCAGCTGGGACAGGGAAAAGGATCAGCCCCAGCATTTT.